This TCR beta chain stems from a study of siplizumab effects on memory and regulatory T cells (dated by TCRdb to the late 2010s). Study-wide context: Across roughly 8 responder-stimulator pairs, mixed lymphocyte reactions were run in pairs, roughly 1 with siplizumab at 0.8 to 1 ug/mL and roughly 1 without drug. The study examined how the anti-CD2 antibody siplizumab affects alloreactive T-cell subsets in allogeneic mixed lymphocyte reactions built from human PBMCs. General conclusions and limits of the study: Whether proliferating Tregs from siplizumab cultures were suppressive was not functionally confirmed. For roughly 75-96% of proliferating CD4+ or CD8+ clones, no naive or memory phenotype could be assigned. The cumulative frequency of alloreactive sequences that could be traced back to unstimulated CD4+ memory T cells was significantly reduced by siplizumab. Greater diversity appeared to be present in unstimulated naive T cells than in memory T cells, and a substantial contribution to the alloresponse seemed to be made by naive cells. Sequences below about 10^-5 frequency were poorly captured, so only a minor fraction of alloreactive clones could be mapped to unstimulated subsets. Among mappable alloreactive CD4+ clones, an average Treg-derived fraction of about 70% was observed with siplizumab, compared with around 28% in control reactions.

The library was produced with the immunoSEQ multiplex PCR assay. The deep sequencing platform assayed some 98,000 TCR templates per sample. Genomic DNA extracted from sorted T cells was used for TCRbeta CDR3 sequencing. In the source study's methods: The R programming language was used for clonal analysis of TCRbeta CDR3 data. Unstimulated samples were compared with post-reaction CFSE-low samples to define alloreactive CD4+ and CD8+ clones. By matching sequences to the repertoires of sorted unstimulated Treg and non-Treg cells, each alloreactive CD4+ clone was assigned a regulatory or non-regulatory origin. Sourced from immuneACCESS, this table was stored by TCRdb with only in-frame sequences that have V and J called. A share of the clones is absent; for the studies checked, an unresolved V gene accounts for under half, and the remainder has no known explanation. That table gives V, J and clone size, and the DNA gave D and trimming. The sample table holds 17,000 or so clones, of which over 45% were seen once. The ten most abundant clones make up roughly 5% of the sample.

Within its sample, this clone is medium-sized (0.01 to 0.1%). Its antigen is still unknown. Per-nucleotide qualities are absent, and no much larger clonotype sits a single base away. Cells in the mixed lymphocyte reaction were cultured together at 37 degrees C for about 6 days. Responder PBMCs were labelled with CFSE and stimulator PBMCs with Violet Dye, then combined at a 1:1 ratio. Sorted unstimulated T cells and proliferating T cells recovered from mixed lymphocyte reactions underwent TCRbeta CDR3 sequencing. Fresh whole blood from nine to eleven HLA-typed healthy donors was used to isolate PBMCs. For TCR sequencing, responder T cells that had proliferated and were CFSE-low were FACS-sorted once the mixed lymphocyte reaction was over. The sequencing sample was made of CFSE-low (dividing) CD4+ T cells sorted from an allogeneic mixed lymphocyte reaction. This receptor was identified in a human donor in good health; the cells came from an allogeneic mixed lymphocyte reaction.

The nucleotides are TGTGCCAGCACTAAGTGGGGGAGCACTGAAGCTTTCTTT. It specifies CASTKWGSTEAFF. The sequence joins TRBV6-5 to TRBJ1-1, and perhaps TRBD1 as D gene, on 5 matching bases. Based on the germline V gene, the CDR1 and CDR2 sequences are MNHEY and SVGAGI. Trimming removed 7 bases from V and 4 bases from J, leaving 13 bases between the germline ends. Counted from cysteine to phenylalanine, this CDR3 has 13 amino acids. CDR3 DNA is the only sequence kept; it has 39 bases, read in frame from the first base.